Listed below are T cell receptor beta chains from one sample, sequenced in a study of preoperative IRX-2 immunotherapy in early breast cancer. Sequencing was performed with immunoSEQ multiplex PCR; in TCRdb, only in-frame clones are kept and a portion is missing. Of 35,000 to 40,000 clones listed, roughly 80% are singletons. The sequencing here drew on lymph node tissue, taken after IRX-2 immunotherapy. The receptor source for this set is a human donor with breast cancer. The CDR3 runs from the conserved cysteine through the conserved F or W. The D gene is left open where the match is weak. Expanded clones get a size class; other rows say once, few or many, or leave the size out.

cdr3_nt cdr3_aa clone_size j_call v_call d_call
TGTGCCAGCTCCCCGTGGGGGGGCCAAACCCAAGAGACCCAGTACTTC CASSPWGGQTQETQYF - TRBJ2-5 TRBV18 -
TGTGCCAGCAGCCGAATACAGGGGGCGGGCGGCGGGACAGATACGCAGTATTTT CASSRIQGAGGGTDTQYF - TRBJ2-3 TRBV6-8 TRBD1
TGTGCCATCAGGGGGAGTCAGGGTATCGGCGGGGAGCTGTTTTTT CAIRGSQGIGGELFF - TRBJ2-2 TRBV6-8 TRBD1
TGTGCCAGCAGTTACTCGCCCAGCGGGGGGCAGTTCTTC CASSYSPSGGQFF - TRBJ2-1 TRBV6-8 TRBD2
TGTGCCAGCAGTGCAACGACAGGCGGCAACTATGGCTACACCTTC CASSATTGGNYGYTF few TRBJ1-2 TRBV6-8 -
TGTGCCATCAGTTCGACAGGCCGCAATCAGCCCCAGCATTTT CAISSTGRNQPQHF - TRBJ1-5 TRBV6-8 -
TGTGCCAGCAGCTTGGACAGATTTCACTCTGGGGCCAACGTCCTGACTTTC CASSLDRFHSGANVLTF - TRBJ2-6 TRBV11-3 -
TGTGCCAGCAGTTACTCACACAGAGGGGGTAACACTGAAGCTTTCTTT CASSYSHRGGNTEAFF - TRBJ1-1 TRBV6-8 -
TGTGCCAGCAGTTACTCGCGGTACTCTGGGGCCAACGTCCTGACTTTC CASSYSRYSGANVLTF - TRBJ2-6 TRBV6-8 -
TGCAGCGTTGAAGAAAAGGATATGGCTATCTATGGCTACACCTTC CSVEEKDMAIYGYTF once TRBJ1-2 TRBV29-1 -
TGTGCCAGCAGCCAAGGCGCCAGGGCTTTCTATGGCTACACCTTC CASSQGARAFYGYTF - TRBJ1-2 TRBV14 -
TGCGCCAGCAGCTACGGGACATCTAGCACAGATACGCAGTATTTT CASSYGTSSTDTQYF - TRBJ2-3 TRBV5-1 -
TGTGCCAGCAGCTTAGACCTCTATGGGGAGGCAGGCACAGATACGCAGTATTTT CASSLDLYGEAGTDTQYF - TRBJ2-3 TRBV7-7 -
TGCGCCAGCAGCTTGGGAGGGTTGAGCACTAATGAAAAACTGTTTTTT CASSLGGLSTNEKLFF - TRBJ1-4 TRBV5-1 -
TGTGCCAGTAGTAGACGATCAACTAATGAAAAACTGTTTTTT CASSRRSTNEKLFF - TRBJ1-4 TRBV19 -
TGTGCCAGCAGCGGCAACGAGGTCAATGAGCAGTTCTTC CASSGNEVNEQFF - TRBJ2-1 TRBV7-8 -